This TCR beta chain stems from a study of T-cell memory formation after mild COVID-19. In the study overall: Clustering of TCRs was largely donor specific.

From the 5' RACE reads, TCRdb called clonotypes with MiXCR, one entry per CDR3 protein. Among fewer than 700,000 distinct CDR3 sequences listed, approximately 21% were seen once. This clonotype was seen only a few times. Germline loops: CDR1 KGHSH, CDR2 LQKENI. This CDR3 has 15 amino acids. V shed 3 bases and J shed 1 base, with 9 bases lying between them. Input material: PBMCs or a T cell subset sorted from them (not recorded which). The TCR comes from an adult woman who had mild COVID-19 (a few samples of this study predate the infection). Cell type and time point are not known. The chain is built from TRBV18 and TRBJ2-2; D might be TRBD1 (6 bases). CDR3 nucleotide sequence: TGTGCCAGCTCACCTAAGACAGGGAACACCGGGGAGCTGTTTTTT. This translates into CASSPKTGNTGELFF.